Given below is one TCR beta chain in context. This sample was included in a study of blood T cell repertoires in COVID-19. Data came from immunoSEQ multiplex PCR; TCRdb stores just in-frame clones and leaves some out. The table shows approximately 120,000 clones, with around 78% occurring only once. This receptor was obtained from a human donor in a cohort sampled during active COVID-19. The sequenced sample was peripheral blood.

CDR3 in amino acids: CASSRDRDEKLFF. Written as DNA, the CDR3 is TGTGCCAGCAGCCGGGACAGGGATGAAAAACTGTTTTTT. The J gene is TRBJ1-4, the V gene TRBV5-4; 9 bases align to TRBD1. Per germline, CDR1 SGHNT and CDR2 YYREEE (reference sequence). The CDR3 consists of 13 residues. With V trimmed by 4 bases and J by 6 bases, 1 base remained unmatched.